This is a list of T cell receptor beta chains from one sample in a study of cytomegalovirus exposure and HLA in healthy donors. Sequenced by immunoSEQ multiplex PCR; TCRdb stores in-frame clones only, minus some. The profile shows approximately 110,000 clones, around four fifths of them singletons. Sample: PBMCs. These TCRs come from a woman in her forties in good health and CMV-seronegative. CDR3s include the opening cysteine and the closing phenylalanine or tryptophan. D genes are given only for firm matches. A clone size is listed for some rows: how often the clone was seen (once, few, many), or a class if it is expanded.

j_call | v_call | d_call | clone_size | cdr3_aa | cdr3_nt
TRBJ2-1 | TRBV7-3 | . | once | CASSLNSAAYNEQFF | TGTGCCAGCAGCTTGAACAGTGCAGCCTACAATGAGCAGTTCTTC
TRBJ2-3 | TRBV6-1 | TRBD1 | . | CASTRGTGGTDTQYF | TGTGCCAGCACCCGGGGGACAGGGGGCACAGATACGCAGTATTTT
TRBJ1-1 | TRBV18 | . | . | CASSPPNREAGEAFF | TGTGCCAGCTCACCACCTAACAGGGAAGCTGGTGAAGCTTTCTTT
TRBJ2-1 | TRBV6-5 | TRBD2 | few | CASTGGGLSYNEQFF | TGTGCCAGCACCGGGGGGGGCCTTTCCTACAATGAGCAGTTCTTC
TRBJ1-1 | TRBV7-9 | TRBD1 | once | CASSYPARQGSMNTEAFF | TGTGCCAGCAGCTACCCGGCGAGACAGGGAAGCATGAACACTGAAGCTTTCTTT
TRBJ2-7 | TRBV7-8 | TRBD2 | . | CASSGSGLAYEQYF | TGTGCCAGCAGCGGATCGGGACTAGCTTACGAGCAGTACTTC
TRBJ2-2 | TRBV9 | TRBD1 | . | CASSVNQGATGELFF | TGTGCCAGCAGCGTCAATCAGGGGGCGACCGGGGAGCTGTTTTTT
TRBJ2-1 | TRBV7-2 | . | . | CASSVRGSAEPYNEQFF | TGTGCCAGCAGCGTTCGAGGAAGCGCTGAGCCCTACAATGAGCAGTTCTTC
TRBJ2-7 | TRBV18 | TRBD1 | . | CASSQGYRGQGLEQYF | TGTGCCAGCTCACAGGGTTACAGGGGACAGGGGCTCGAGCAGTACTTC
TRBJ2-7 | TRBV4-2 | TRBD1 | . | CASSQDRDSGLPYEQYF | TGTGCCAGCAGCCAAGATAGGGACAGTGGGTTGCCCTACGAGCAGTACTTC
TRBJ2-1 | TRBV19 | . | . | CASSGTVSSYNEQFF | TGTGCCAGTAGCGGGACTGTAAGCTCCTACAATGAGCAGTTCTTC
TRBJ2-3 | TRBV12-2 | . | . | CASRLPEQGAGWTDTQYF | TGTGCAAGTCGCTTACCGGAACAGGGGGCGGGTTGGACAGATACGCAGTATTTT
TRBJ1-2 | TRBV4-3 | . | . | CASSRQEGDGYTF | TGCGCCAGCAGCCGACAAGAGGGGGATGGCTACACCTTC
TRBJ2-3 | TRBV6-4 | TRBD2 | . | CASSESGGADTQYF | TGTGCCAGCAGTGAAAGCGGGGGCGCGGATACGCAGTATTTT
TRBJ2-7 | TRBV5-1 | . | . | CASSQSLSGTTYEQYF | TGCGCCAGCAGCCAATCCCTGAGCGGTACAACCTACGAGCAGTACTTC
TRBJ2-1 | TRBV7-3 | TRBD2 | few | CASSLYSGRGSNEQFF | TGTGCCAGCAGCTTATATTCCGGGAGGGGTTCCAATGAGCAGTTCTTC
TRBJ1-4 | TRBV6-1 | . | . | CASSGGVNEKLFF | TGTGCCAGCAGTGGCGGAGTAAATGAAAAACTGTTTTTT
TRBJ2-1 | TRBV7-6 | TRBD2 | once | CASSFLAGAVYNEQFF | TGTGCCAGCAGCTTCCTAGCGGGGGCCGTCTACAATGAGCAGTTCTTC
TRBJ1-1 | TRBV27 | TRBD1 | . | CASSLLQGQKAFF | TGTGCCAGCAGTTTATTGCAGGGACAGAAGGCTTTCTTT
TRBJ2-1 | TRBV7-3 | TRBD2 | . | CASSLGTSLFF | TGTGCCAGCAGCTTAGGGACTAGTCTGTTCTTC
TRBJ1-1 | TRBV18 | . | . | CASSQTGGEGTEAFF | TGTGCCAGCTCACAAACCGGGGGGGAAGGCACTGAAGCTTTCTTT
TRBJ2-7 | TRBV7-9 | TRBD2 | once | CASSPGLAGEPYEQYF | TGTGCCAGCAGCCCAGGACTAGCGGGAGAACCCTACGAGCAGTACTTC
TRBJ2-1 | TRBV7-6 | . | . | CASSLALAFGEQFF | TGTGCCAGCAGCTTAGCCCTAGCTTTCGGTGAGCAGTTCTTC
TRBJ2-3 | TRBV7-7 | TRBD2 | . | CASSPTSGGGTQYF | TGTGCCAGCAGCCCGACTAGCGGGGGAGGTACGCAGTATTTT
TRBJ2-7 | TRBV5-1 | . | . | CASSPDGYSYEQYF | TGCGCCAGCAGCCCCGACGGGTACTCCTACGAGCAGTACTTC
TRBJ1-4 | TRBV5-4 | . | . | CASSLGSGSTNEKLFF | TGTGCCAGCAGCTTGGGGTCGGGATCAACTAATGAAAAACTGTTTTTT
TRBJ2-7 | TRBV27 | . | . | CASRTQTSYEQYF | TGTGCCAGCAGGACCCAGACTAGCTACGAGCAGTACTTC
TRBJ1-5 | TRBV25-1 | TRBD1 | few | CASSGPGQGAFQPQHF | TGTGCCAGCAGTGGTCCGGGACAGGGGGCCTTTCAGCCCCAGCATTTT
TRBJ1-1 | TRBV6-1 | TRBD1 | once | CASSSGTANTEAFF | TGTGCCAGCAGCTCCGGGACAGCAAACACTGAAGCTTTCTTT
TRBJ2-5 | TRBV12-5 | . | . | CASGPGLYETQYF | TGTGCTAGTGGTCCGGGACTCTATGAGACCCAGTACTTC
TRBJ2-5 | TRBV6-4 | TRBD2 | . | CASSDGSSGGETQYF | TGTGCCAGCAGTGACGGATCTAGCGGGGGGGAGACCCAGTACTTC
TRBJ2-5 | TRBV19 | . | few | CASSRSVQETQYF | TGTGCCAGTAGTCGGTCGGTCCAAGAGACCCAGTACTTC
TRBJ2-7 | TRBV28 | TRBD1 | . | CASSFSGQGANYEQYF | TGTGCCAGCAGTTTTTCAGGACAGGGGGCGAACTACGAGCAGTACTTC
TRBJ2-3 | TRBV27 | . | . | CASSFSGSLTDTQYF | TGTGCCAGCAGTTTTTCGGGATCCCTCACAGATACGCAGTATTTT
TRBJ1-4 | TRBV5-1 | TRBD1 | once | CASSLRTGGLKEKLFF | TGCGCCAGCAGCCTCCGGACAGGGGGGTTGAAGGAAAAACTGTTTTTT
TRBJ1-2 | TRBV28 | . | . | CASSLSDYGYTF | TGTGCCAGCAGTTTGTCAGACTATGGCTACACCTTC